One and the same sample provided the 14 T cell receptor beta chains below, sequenced in a study of human T cells and chemical hapten exposure. TCRdb re-derived calls from the RACE reads in MiXCR, one entry per CDR3 protein. This sample has over 130,000 distinct CDR3 sequences, with 10% to 15% found just once. The time point denotes: patch test 2, 6 weeks after DPC sensitization. Noted treatment: therapeutic diphenylcyclopropenone sensitization with weekly scalp DPC. The sequencing here drew on whole blood, taken in connection with sensitization to the hapten diphenylcyclopropenone (DPC). The source is a woman aged 45-65 years with alopecia areata. Some clones in this sample may be carry-over from other donors' samples.

This clonotype was seen only a few times. The chain couples TRBV6-5 to TRBJ1-2, with D possibly TRBD1 on 6 matching bases. The CDR3 contains 12 residues. V dropped 11 bases and J dropped 3 bases, with 13 bases sitting between them. Germline-derived CDR1 and CDR2 are MNHEY and SVGAGI. This CDR3 reads CACSPGDYGYTF. CDR3 nucleotide sequence: TGTGCCTGCTCCCCAGGGGACTATGGCTACACCTTC.

This clonotype was counted at least ten times. The J gene is TRBJ2-1, the V gene TRBV5-1; 10 bases are shared with TRBD2. V dropped 8 bases and J dropped 8; count of bases not matched to a gene: 10. Per the germline V gene, CDR1 is SGHRS and CDR2 is YFSETQ. This CDR3 is built from 14 residues. This chain's CDR3 is CASSPEREGHEQFF. CDR3 sequence (DNA): TGCGCCAGTTCCCCCGAGCGGGAGGGCCATGAGCAGTTCTTC.

This clonotype has a handful of counts. The rearrangement links TRBV7-9 to TRBJ2-1, with D hard to call. This CDR3 is 14 amino acids long. The V gene's germline CDR1 is SEHNR and CDR2 FQNEAQ (reference sequence). Trimming cost V 6 bases and J 7 bases, with 16 bases left between them. The CDR3 reads CASSGSGPANEQFF. In DNA, the CDR3 is TGTGCCAGCAGTGGGTCCGGGCCAGCAAATGAGCAGTTCTTC.

This clonotype was counted at least ten times. The CDR3 DNA reads TGTGCCAGCAGCCCGGCCTCCCCCTACGAGCAGTACTTC. It codes for CASSPASPYEQYF. The chain employs TRBV28 and TRBJ2-7; D ambiguous. Germline lookup yields CDR1 MDHEN and CDR2 SYDVKM. The CDR3 spans 13 residues. The V end lost 6 bases, the J end lost 2 bases, and 11 bases lay between the germline ends.

This clonotype was found once. This CDR3 is CASSELTDTQYF. The CDR3, as DNA: TGTGCCAGCAGTGAGCTCACAGATACGCAGTATTTT. The rearrangement joins TRBV2 to TRBJ2-3; D not resolved. The ends were cut back, 3 bases at V and 2 bases at J, with 3 bases in the middle. The CDR3 is 12 amino acids. The germline gives CDR1 SNHLY, CDR2 FYNNEI.

The gene calls are TRBV7-9 and TRBJ1-2; D is ambiguous. Germline V gene lookup returns CDR1 SEHNR and CDR2 FQNEAQ (reference sequence). Trimming removed 0 bases from V and 2 bases from J, with 10 bases in between. This CDR3 region has 15 residues. This CDR3 is CASSLARPENYGYTF. CDR3 nucleotide sequence: TGTGCCAGCAGCTTAGCCCGACCTGAGAACTATGGCTACACCTTC.

V and J are TRBV20-1 and TRBJ2-1, with TRBD2 identical over 8 bases. The length of the CDR3 is 14 residues. Germline loops: CDR1 DFQATT, CDR2 SNEGSKA (reference sequence). V dropped 4 bases and J dropped 6; count of bases not matched to a gene: 8. CDR3 sequence (DNA): TGCAGTGCTAAGAGCGGGACTAGGGCCAATGAGCAGTTCTTC. Translating it yields CSAKSGTRANEQFF.

The chain carries TRBV30 and TRBJ1-2; D remains ambiguous. Between the trimmed V and J ends, which lost 1 base and 8 bases, there was a span of 11 bases. The CDR3 length is 12 residues. CDR1 GTSNPN and CDR2 SVGIG come from the germline V gene (reference sequence). CDR3 protein: CAWSDDPRGYTF. As DNA, the CDR3 is TGTGCCTGGAGTGATGATCCTCGGGGCTACACCTTC. The full variable domain, rest sourced from reference TRBV30 and TRBJ1-2, is SQTIHQWPATLVQPVGSPLSLECTVEGTSNPNLYWYRQAAGRGLQLLFYSVGIGQISSEVPQNLSASRPQDRQFILSSKKLLLSDSGFYLCAWSDDPRGYTFGSGTRLTVV.

This clonotype occurred a few times. The rearrangement links TRBV6-6 to TRBJ2-7; D is unresolved. The CDR3 spans 13 residues. Trimming removed 2 bases at V and 3 bases at J, with 8 bases between. CDR1 MNHNY and CDR2 SVGAGI come from the germline V gene (reference sequence). Here the CDR3 DNA reads TGTGCCAGCAGTTACCCTCACGTCTACGAGCAGTACTTC. Translated: CASSYPHVYEQYF.

This clonotype was observed a handful of times. This chain connects TRBV3-1 to TRBJ1-1; no firm D call. Trimming removed 4 bases from V and 3 bases from J, with 6 bases in between. This CDR3 is built from 12 residues. CDR1 and CDR2 (germline): LGHDT, YNNKEL (reference sequence). The CDR3 DNA is TGTGCCAGCAGCCGGCAGTACACTGAAGCTTTCTTT. Residues: CASSRQYTEAFF.

The chain is built from TRBV14 and TRBJ2-3, with unresolved D. Deletions cut 0 bases from V and 8 bases from J, with 9 bases between. CDR3 size: 13 residues. Germline values: CDR1 SGHDN, CDR2 FVKESK. The CDR3: CASSQELTGTQYF. In DNA, the CDR3 is TGTGCCAGCAGCCAAGAGCTGACGGGTACGCAGTATTTT.

The DNA for the CDR3 is TGTGCCAGCAGTTACTCGGGCGGGGCAGTCACAGATACGCAGTATTTT. Encoded protein: CASSYSGGAVTDTQYF. The gene calls are TRBV6-6 and TRBJ2-3, with TRBD2 as a possible D gene (6 bases). The CDR3 runs 16 residues. Between the trimmed V and J ends, which lost 0 bases and 2 bases, there was a span of 12 bases. Per germline, CDR1 MNHNY and CDR2 SVGAGI (reference sequence).

In its sample, this clonotype was seen a few times. J is TRBJ2-7 and V is TRBV2; TRBD2 is a possible D gene (5 bases). CDR1 and CDR2 from the germline V gene are SNHLY and FYNNEI. V shed 10 bases and J shed 3 bases, with 13 bases lying between them. The CDR3 runs to 12 residues. CDR3 in amino acids: CATEGTDYEQYF. Written as DNA, the CDR3 is TGTGCCACCGAGGGCACTGACTACGAGCAGTACTTC.

This clonotype occurred a few times. The V and J genes are TRBV10-3 and TRBJ2-7, with D tentatively TRBD1 (6 bases). Deletions cut 4 bases from V and 4 bases from J, with 11 bases between. The CDR3 covers 13 residues. Germline V CDR1 and CDR2: ENHRY, SYGVKD. The CDR3 DNA is TGTGCCATCAGTGGGGGAAGGGGGTACGAGCAGTACTTC. This codes for CAISGGRGYEQYF.